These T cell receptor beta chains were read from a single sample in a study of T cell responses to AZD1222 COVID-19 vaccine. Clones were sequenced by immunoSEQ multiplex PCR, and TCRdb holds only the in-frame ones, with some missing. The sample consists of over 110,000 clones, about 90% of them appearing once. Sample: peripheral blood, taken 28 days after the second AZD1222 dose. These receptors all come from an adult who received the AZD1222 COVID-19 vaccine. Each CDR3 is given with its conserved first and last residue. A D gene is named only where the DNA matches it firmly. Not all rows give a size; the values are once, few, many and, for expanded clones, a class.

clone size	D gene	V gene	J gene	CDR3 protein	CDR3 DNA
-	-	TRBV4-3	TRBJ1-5	CASSQDLPGQPQHF	TGCGCCAGCAGCCAAGATCTCCCGGGTCAGCCCCAGCATTTT
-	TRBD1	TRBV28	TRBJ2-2	CASSWGQGPYSNTGELFF	TGTGCCAGCAGTTGGGGACAGGGGCCGTACTCCAACACCGGGGAGCTGTTTTTT
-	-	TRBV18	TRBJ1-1	CASSTVQGPEAFF	TGTGCCAGCTCTACTGTACAGGGCCCTGAAGCTTTCTTT
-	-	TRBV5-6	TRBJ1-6	CASSLGGKSFNSPLHF	TGTGCCAGCAGCTTGGGAGGGAAGTCGTTTAATTCACCCCTCCACTTT
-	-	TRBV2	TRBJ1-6	CASSEESSYNSPLHF	TGTGCCAGCAGTGAAGAGAGCTCCTATAATTCACCCCTCCACTTT
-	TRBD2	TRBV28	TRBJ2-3	CASSLWGPGLATGGASDTQYF	TGTGCCAGCAGTTTATGGGGCCCGGGACTAGCGACCGGAGGTGCATCAGATACGCAGTATTTT
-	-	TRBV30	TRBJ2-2	CAWSGQTNTGELFF	TGTGCCTGGAGTGGACAGACGAACACCGGGGAGCTGTTTTTT
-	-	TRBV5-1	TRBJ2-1	CASSAGQLYNEQFF	TGCGCCAGCAGCGCTGGACAGCTCTACAATGAGCAGTTCTTC
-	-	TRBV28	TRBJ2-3	CASTERGGTDTQYF	TGTGCCAGCACTGAGAGGGGGGGGACAGATACGCAGTATTTT
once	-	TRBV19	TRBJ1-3	CASSIRSSSGNTIYF	TGTGCCAGTAGTATCCGCTCGAGCTCTGGAAACACCATATATTTT
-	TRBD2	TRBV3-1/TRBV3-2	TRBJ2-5	CASSQGAGGGAQYF	TGTGCCAGCAGCCAAGGCGCCGGGGGAGGGGCCCAGTACTTC
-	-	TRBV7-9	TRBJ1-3	CASSRRDLAGNTIYF	TGTGCCAGCAGCCGACGGGACCTAGCTGGAAACACCATATATTTT
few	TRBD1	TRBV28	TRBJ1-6	CASSLGTGGGNSPLHF	TGTGCCAGCAGTCTAGGGACAGGGGGGGGAAATTCACCCCTCCACTTT
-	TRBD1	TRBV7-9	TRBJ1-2	CASSSFGTGFYGYTF	TGTGCCAGCAGCTCCTTCGGGACAGGGTTCTATGGCTACACCTTC
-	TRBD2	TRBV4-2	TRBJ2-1	CASSQEAGAVYNEQFF	TGTGCCAGCAGCCAGGAAGCGGGAGCGGTCTACAATGAGCAGTTCTTC
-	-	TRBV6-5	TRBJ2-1	CASSYLDAYNEQFF	TGTGCCAGCAGTTACTTAGACGCCTACAATGAGCAGTTCTTC
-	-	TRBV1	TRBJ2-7	CTTNGSQLYEQYF	TGCACCACCAATGGGAGTCAGTTATACGAGCAGTACTTC
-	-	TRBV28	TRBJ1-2	CASSLTASGYTF	TGTGCCAGCAGTTTGACAGCATCGGGCTACACCTTC
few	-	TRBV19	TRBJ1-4	CASSIGRTGNEKLFF	TGTGCCAGTAGTATAGGCAGGACGGGAAATGAAAAACTGTTTTTT
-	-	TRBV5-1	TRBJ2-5	CASSLGRNQETQYF	TGCGCCAGCAGCTTGGGACGCAACCAAGAGACCCAGTACTTC
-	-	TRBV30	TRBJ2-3	CAWSLQGNADTQYF	TGTGCCTGGAGTCTCCAGGGGAACGCAGATACGCAGTATTTT
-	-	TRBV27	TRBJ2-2	CASSLRENTGELFF	TGTGCCAGCAGTTTGAGGGAGAACACCGGGGAGCTGTTTTTT
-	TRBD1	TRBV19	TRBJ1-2	CASSSRTGGDGYTF	TGTGCCAGTAGTTCCAGGACAGGGGGTGATGGCTACACCTTC
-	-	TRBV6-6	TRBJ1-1	CASSKGGRVYTEAFF	TGTGCCAGCAGCAAAGGAGGCAGGGTTTACACTGAAGCTTTCTTT
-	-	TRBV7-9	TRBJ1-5	CASSLDNSYQPQHF	TGTGCCAGCAGCTTAGATAACAGCTATCAGCCCCAGCATTTT
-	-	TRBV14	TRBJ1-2	CASSQDLNGYTF	TGTGCCAGCAGCCAAGATCTTAATGGCTACACCTTC
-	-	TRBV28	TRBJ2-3	CASSLVVDTQYF	TGTGCCAGCAGTTTAGTAGTAGATACGCAGTATTTT
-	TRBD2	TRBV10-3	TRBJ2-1	CAISDPELLAGVHNEQFF	TGTGCCATCAGTGACCCCGAATTACTAGCGGGAGTGCACAATGAGCAGTTCTTC
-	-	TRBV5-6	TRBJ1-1	CASSFPTGNTEAFF	TGTGCCAGCAGCTTCCCGACAGGGAACACTGAAGCTTTCTTT
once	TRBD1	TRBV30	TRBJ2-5	CAWSTRQGVRQETQYF	TGTGCCTGGAGTACTCGACAGGGAGTTCGACAAGAGACCCAGTACTTC
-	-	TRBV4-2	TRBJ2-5	CASSPGRSGETQYF	TGTGCCAGCAGCCCAGGGAGGAGCGGAGAGACCCAGTACTTC
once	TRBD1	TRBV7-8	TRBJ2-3	CASSLGQGATQYF	TGTGCCAGCAGCCTCGGACAGGGCGCCACGCAGTATTTT
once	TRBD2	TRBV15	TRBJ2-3	CATSRESGGTDTQYF	TGTGCCACCAGCAGAGAAAGCGGGGGCACAGATACGCAGTATTTT
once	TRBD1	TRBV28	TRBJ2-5	CASSSWTGKETQYF	TGTGCCAGCAGTTCTTGGACAGGGAAAGAGACCCAGTACTTC
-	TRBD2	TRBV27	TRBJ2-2	CASSLIAGYTGELFF	TGTGCCAGCAGCTTGATAGCGGGGTACACCGGGGAGCTGTTTTTT
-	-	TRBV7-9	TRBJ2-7	CASSLDYEQYF	TGTGCCAGCAGCTTAGACTACGAGCAGTACTTC
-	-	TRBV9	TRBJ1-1	CASSSAVEGDTEAFF	TGTGCCAGCAGCTCAGCCGTGGAGGGTGACACTGAAGCTTTCTTT
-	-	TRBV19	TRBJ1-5	CASSIEGLSNQPQHF	TGTGCCAGTAGTATAGAGGGGTTAAGCAATCAGCCCCAGCATTTT
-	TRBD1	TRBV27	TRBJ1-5	CASSPVPGQGRSNQPQHF	TGTGCCAGCAGTCCAGTCCCGGGACAGGGCCGGAGCAATCAGCCCCAGCATTTT
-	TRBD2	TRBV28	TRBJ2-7	CASSFQRGYSYEQYF	TGTGCCAGCAGTTTTCAGCGGGGCTACTCCTACGAGCAGTACTTC
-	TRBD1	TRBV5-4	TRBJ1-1	CASSSYQGANEAFF	TGTGCCAGCAGCTCCTATCAGGGGGCTAATGAAGCTTTCTTT
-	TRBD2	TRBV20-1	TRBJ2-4	CSASLAGGLGNIQYF	TGCAGTGCTAGTCTGGCGGGGGGGCTCGGGAACATTCAGTACTTC
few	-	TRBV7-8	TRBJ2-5	CASSLGRVETQYF	TGTGCCAGCAGCTTAGGGCGGGTAGAGACCCAGTACTTC